These T cell receptor beta chains were read from a single sample in a study of T cells in Graves' hyperthyroidism and ophthalmopathy. TCRdb independently ran MiXCR on the multiplex PCR reads; one entry per CDR3 protein. The sample consists of some 690,000 distinct CDR3 sequences, around 16% of them appearing once. Material: blood. The receptor set was obtained from a man over 45 with Graves' hyperthyroidism. The CDR3 runs from the conserved cysteine through the conserved F or W. Each record gives: J gene, clone size, V gene, D gene, CDR3 DNA, CDR3 protein. The D gene is left open where the match is weak. Not all rows give a size; the values are once, few, many and, for expanded clones, a class.

J gene: TRBJ2-5
clone size: many
V gene: TRBV20-1
D gene: NA
CDR3 DNA: TGCAGTGCTGTACAGGGAAGTGGAGAGACCCAGTACTTC
CDR3 protein: CSAVQGSGETQYF

J gene: TRBJ1-1
clone size: NA
V gene: TRBV30
D gene: NA
CDR3 DNA: TGTGCCTGGAGTGTACTGGGGGCGGTGAACACTGAAGCTTTCTTT
CDR3 protein: CAWSVLGAVNTEAFF

J gene: TRBJ1-5
clone size: once
V gene: TRBV20-1
D gene: NA
CDR3 DNA: TGCAGTGCTAGAGCGGACGTAGGACGGGTAACTAGTCAGCCCCAGCATTTT
CDR3 protein: CSARADVGRVTSQPQHF

J gene: TRBJ1-4
clone size: NA
V gene: TRBV18
D gene: NA
CDR3 DNA: TGTGCCAGCTCACCGGGCCGGATCGGGGGGCCGAATATAAAGCCTAATGAAAAACTGTTTTTT
CDR3 protein: CASSPGRIGGPNIKPNEKLFF

J gene: TRBJ1-1
clone size: many
V gene: TRBV6-1
D gene: TRBD1
CDR3 DNA: TGTGCCAGCAGTTCGGGCTCGACAGGGGCTGAAGCTTTCTTT
CDR3 protein: CASSSGSTGAEAFF

J gene: TRBJ1-3
clone size: many
V gene: TRBV28
D gene: NA
CDR3 DNA: TGTGCCAGCAGCCGAACTCGACTATATGCTTCTGGAAACACCATATATTTT
CDR3 protein: CASSRTRLYASGNTIYF

J gene: TRBJ2-2
clone size: many
V gene: TRBV27
D gene: NA
CDR3 DNA: TGTGCCAGCAGTTTAGATCTTGGGTCCGGGGAGCTGTTTTTT
CDR3 protein: CASSLDLGSGELFF

J gene: TRBJ1-6
clone size: many
V gene: TRBV28
D gene: NA
CDR3 DNA: TGTGCCAGCAGTTTAGGCAGGTGGGGTGCGTCACCCCTCCACTTT
CDR3 protein: CASSLGRWGASPLHF

J gene: TRBJ2-7
clone size: few
V gene: TRBV7-9
D gene: TRBD2
CDR3 DNA: TGTGCCAGCAGCTGGCGACTAGCGGGAAGCTACGAGCGGTACTTC
CDR3 protein: CASSWRLAGSYERYF

J gene: TRBJ2-7
clone size: once
V gene: TRBV13
D gene: TRBD2
CDR3 DNA: TGTGCCAGCAGCTTTAGGACTAGCGGGAGCGGAGAGCAGTACTTC
CDR3 protein: CASSFRTSGSGEQYF

J gene: TRBJ2-7
clone size: NA
V gene: TRBV6-5
D gene: TRBD1
CDR3 DNA: TGTGCCAGCAGTTACTCCGGGACAGGATCCTCCTACGAGCAGTACTTC
CDR3 protein: CASSYSGTGSSYEQYF

J gene: TRBJ1-4
clone size: many
V gene: TRBV18
D gene: NA
CDR3 DNA: TGTGCCAGCTCACCACAGAGGGGTGGATATGAAAAACTGTTTTTT
CDR3 protein: CASSPQRGGYEKLFF

J gene: TRBJ1-5
clone size: few
V gene: TRBV6-2/TRBV6-3
D gene: TRBD1
CDR3 DNA: TGTGCCAGCAGTTACTCCGGGACAGATTATAGCAATCAGCCCCAGCATTTT
CDR3 protein: CASSYSGTDYSNQPQHF

J gene: TRBJ2-1
clone size: few
V gene: TRBV28
D gene: NA
CDR3 DNA: TGTGCCAGCAGGCTAGCCACCTACAATGAGCAGTTCTTC
CDR3 protein: CASRLATYNEQFF